This T cell receptor beta chain appears in the sequencing data of a study of monozygotic twins with cystic fibrosis. Broader study findings: No link emerged between shared CDR3 counts and age, concordance or severity. In 13 of 16 pairs, V gene usage was closest to the co-twin's.

The data were produced by immunoSEQ multiplex PCR, yet TCRdb's version contains in-frame clones alone and is incomplete. The data show around 34,000 clones, approximately 65% seen once. Of note for this clone: Its matching antigen is unknown.

V lost 5 bases, J lost 2 bases, and 4 bases stayed unmatched. This CDR3 has 14 residues. From germline, CDR1 is SGHTA and CDR2 FQGTGA. The chain links TRBV7-3 to TRBJ2-3, with 7 nucleotides matching TRBD1. Sequenced sample: blood. The origin of this receptor is a girl aged 5-17 years with cystic fibrosis. CDR3 region: CASSPGQTTDTQYF. As DNA, the CDR3 is TGTGCCAGCAGCCCGGGACAGACCACAGATACGCAGTATTTT.